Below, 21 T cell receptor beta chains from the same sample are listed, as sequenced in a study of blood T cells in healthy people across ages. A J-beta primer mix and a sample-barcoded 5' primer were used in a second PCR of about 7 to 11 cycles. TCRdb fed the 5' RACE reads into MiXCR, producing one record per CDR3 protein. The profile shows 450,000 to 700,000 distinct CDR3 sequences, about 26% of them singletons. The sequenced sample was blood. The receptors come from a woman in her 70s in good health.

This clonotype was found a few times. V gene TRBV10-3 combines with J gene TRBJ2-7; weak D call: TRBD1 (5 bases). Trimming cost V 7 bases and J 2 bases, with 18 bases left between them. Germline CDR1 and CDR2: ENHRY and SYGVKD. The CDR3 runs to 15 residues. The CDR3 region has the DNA TGTGCCATCAACCAGGGATCAGAAAATACCTACGAGCAGTACTTC. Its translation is CAINQGSENTYEQYF.

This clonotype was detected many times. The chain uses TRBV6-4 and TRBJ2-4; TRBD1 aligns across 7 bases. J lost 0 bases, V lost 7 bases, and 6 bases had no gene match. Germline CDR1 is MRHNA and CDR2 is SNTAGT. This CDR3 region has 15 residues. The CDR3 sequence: CASTDQGVAKNIQYF. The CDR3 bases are TGTGCCAGCACCGATCAGGGGGTAGCCAAAAACATTCAGTACTTC.

CDR3 bases: TGCGCCAGCAGCAGCACCGGGACAATAGGCGAACAACTGTTTTTT. Protein product: CASSSTGTIGEQLFF. This sequence joins TRBV5-1 and TRBJ1-4; a possible D gene is TRBD1 (6 bases). The CDR3 consists of 15 residues. V lost 4 bases to trimming and J lost 12 bases, with 22 bases between them. CDR1 is SGHRS and CDR2 is YFSETQ in the germline V gene.

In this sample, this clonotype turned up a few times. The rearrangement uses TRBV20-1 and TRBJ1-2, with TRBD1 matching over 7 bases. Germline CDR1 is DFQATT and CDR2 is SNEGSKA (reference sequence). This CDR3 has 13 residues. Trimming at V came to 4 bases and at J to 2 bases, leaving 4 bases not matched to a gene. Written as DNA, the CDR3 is TGCAGTGCTAAAGAGGACAGGAACTATGGCTACACCTTC. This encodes CSAKEDRNYGYTF.

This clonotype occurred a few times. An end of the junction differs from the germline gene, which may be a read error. The CDR3 nucleotides are TGCAGCGGCCGAGGGGGGCAAGAGGCCCAGTACTTC. This translates into CSGRGGQEAQYF. The J gene is TRBJ2-5, the V gene TRBV29-1; D assignment may be TRBD1 or TRBD2 (6 bases each). The CDR3 is 12 amino acids. Germline V gives CDR1 SQVTM, CDR2 ANQGSEA. Complete variable domain (other parts from reference TRBV29-1 and TRBJ2-5): SAVISQKPSRDICQRGTSLTIQCQVDSQVTMMFWYRQQPGQSLTLIATANQGSEATYESGFVIDKFPISRPNLTFSTLTVSNMSPEDSSIYLCSGRGGQEAQYFGPGTRLLVL.

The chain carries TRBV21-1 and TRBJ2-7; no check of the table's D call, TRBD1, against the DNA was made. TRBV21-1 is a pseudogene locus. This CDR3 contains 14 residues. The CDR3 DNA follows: TGTGCCGGGGATCGGGGGCCCGGGGTCCACGAGCAGTACTTC. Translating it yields CAGDRGPGVHEQYF.

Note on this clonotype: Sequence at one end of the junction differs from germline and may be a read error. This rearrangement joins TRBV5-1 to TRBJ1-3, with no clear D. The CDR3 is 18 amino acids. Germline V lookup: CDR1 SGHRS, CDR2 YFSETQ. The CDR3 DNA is TGCGCCAGCAGCTTGGACGGCATTATCAGTCGCTCTGGAGACACCATATATTTT. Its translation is CASSLDGIISRSGDTIYF.

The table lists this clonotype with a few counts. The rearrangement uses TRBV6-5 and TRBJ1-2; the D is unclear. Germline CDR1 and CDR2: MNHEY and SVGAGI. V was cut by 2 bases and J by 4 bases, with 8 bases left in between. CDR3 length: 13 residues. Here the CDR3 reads CASSYPNSYGYTF. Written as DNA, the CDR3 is TGTGCCAGCAGTTACCCAAACAGCTATGGCTACACCTTC.

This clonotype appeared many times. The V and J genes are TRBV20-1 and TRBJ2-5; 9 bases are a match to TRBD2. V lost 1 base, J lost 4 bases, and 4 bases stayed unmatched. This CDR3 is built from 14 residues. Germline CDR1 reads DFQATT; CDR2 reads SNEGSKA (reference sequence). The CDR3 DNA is TGCAGTGCTAGAGCGCCTAGCGGGGCAGAGACCCAGTACTTC. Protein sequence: CSARAPSGAETQYF.

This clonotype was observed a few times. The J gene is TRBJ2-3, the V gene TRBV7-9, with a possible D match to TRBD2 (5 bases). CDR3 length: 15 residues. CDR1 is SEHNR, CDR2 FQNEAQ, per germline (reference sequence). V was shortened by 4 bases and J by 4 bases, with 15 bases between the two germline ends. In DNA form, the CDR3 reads TGTGCCAGCAGCTACGACTACCCTGGCGCAGATACGCAGTATTTT. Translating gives CASSYDYPGADTQYF. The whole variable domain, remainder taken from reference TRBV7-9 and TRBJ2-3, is DTGVSQNPRHKITKRGQNVTFRCDPISEHNRLYWYRQTLGQGPEFLTYFQNEAQLEKSRLLSDRFSAERPKGSFSTLEIQRTEQGDSAMYLCASSYDYPGADTQYFGPGTRLTVL.

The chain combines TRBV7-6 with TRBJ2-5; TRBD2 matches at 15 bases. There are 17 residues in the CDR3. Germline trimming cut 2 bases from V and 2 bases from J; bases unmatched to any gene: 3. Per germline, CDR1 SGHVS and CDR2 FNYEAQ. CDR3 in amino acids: CASSLRGLAGGQETQYF. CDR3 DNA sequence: TGTGCCAGCAGCTTAAGGGGACTAGCGGGGGGTCAAGAGACCCAGTACTTC.

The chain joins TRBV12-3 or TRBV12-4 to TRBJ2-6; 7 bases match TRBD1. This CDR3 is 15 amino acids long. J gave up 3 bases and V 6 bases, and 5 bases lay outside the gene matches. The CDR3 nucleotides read TGTGCCAGCAGACCTACAGGGGATGGGGCCAACGTCCTGACTTTC. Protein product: CASRPTGDGANVLTF.

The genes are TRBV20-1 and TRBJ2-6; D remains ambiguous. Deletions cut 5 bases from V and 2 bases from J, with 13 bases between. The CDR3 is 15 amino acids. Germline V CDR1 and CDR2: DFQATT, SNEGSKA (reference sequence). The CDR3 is CSAPQAQTGANVLTF. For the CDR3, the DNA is TGCAGTGCTCCCCAAGCACAGACTGGGGCCAACGTCCTGACTTTC.

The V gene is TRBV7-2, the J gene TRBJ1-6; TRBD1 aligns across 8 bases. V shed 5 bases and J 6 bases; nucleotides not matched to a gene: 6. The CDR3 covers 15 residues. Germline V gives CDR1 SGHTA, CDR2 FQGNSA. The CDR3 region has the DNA TGTGCCAGCAGCCTCGACAGGGGAGGTAATTCACCCCTCCACTTT. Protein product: CASSLDRGGNSPLHF.

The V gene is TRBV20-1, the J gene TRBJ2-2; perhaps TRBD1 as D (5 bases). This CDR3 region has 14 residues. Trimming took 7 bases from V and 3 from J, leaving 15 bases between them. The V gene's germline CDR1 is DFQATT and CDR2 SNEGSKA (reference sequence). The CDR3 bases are TGCAGTGTCAACCGGGTCAGGGACACCGGGGAGCTGTTTTTT. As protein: CSVNRVRDTGELFF.

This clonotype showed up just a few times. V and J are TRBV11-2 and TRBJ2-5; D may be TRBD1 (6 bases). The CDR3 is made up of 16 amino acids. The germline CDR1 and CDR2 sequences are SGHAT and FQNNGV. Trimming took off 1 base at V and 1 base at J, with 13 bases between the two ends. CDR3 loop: CASSLGWGTPQETQYF. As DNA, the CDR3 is TGTGCCAGCAGCTTAGGGTGGGGGACACCCCAAGAGACCCAGTACTTC.

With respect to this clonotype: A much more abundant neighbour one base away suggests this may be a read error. CDR3 amino acids: CASSLAHEQYF. The CDR3 DNA sequence: TGTGCCAGCAGCTTAGCCCACGAGCAGTACTTC. This chain links TRBV7-2 with TRBJ2-7, with D hard to call. Germline V gene lookup returns CDR1 SGHTA and CDR2 FQGNSA. The CDR3 totals 11 residues. The V end was cut by 0 bases, the J end by 5 bases, with 2 bases between.

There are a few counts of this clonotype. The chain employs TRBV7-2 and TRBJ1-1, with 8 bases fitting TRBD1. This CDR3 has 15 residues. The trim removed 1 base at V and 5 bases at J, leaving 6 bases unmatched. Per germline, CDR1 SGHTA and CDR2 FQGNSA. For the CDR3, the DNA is TGTGCCAGCAGCTTAGAGGGCAGGGGGCGGACTGAAGCTTTCTTT. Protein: CASSLEGRGRTEAFF.

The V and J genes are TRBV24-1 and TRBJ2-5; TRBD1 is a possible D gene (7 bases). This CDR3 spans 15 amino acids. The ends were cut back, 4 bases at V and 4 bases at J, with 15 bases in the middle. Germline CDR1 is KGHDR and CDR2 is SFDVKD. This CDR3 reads CATSEMRQGGETQYF. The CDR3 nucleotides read TGTGCCACCAGTGAAATGAGACAGGGAGGAGAGACCCAGTACTTC.

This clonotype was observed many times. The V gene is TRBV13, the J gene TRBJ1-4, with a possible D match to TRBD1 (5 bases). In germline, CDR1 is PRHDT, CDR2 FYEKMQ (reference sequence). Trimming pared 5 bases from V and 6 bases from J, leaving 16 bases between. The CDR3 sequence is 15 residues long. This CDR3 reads CASSRKGGVDEKLFF. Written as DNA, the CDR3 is TGTGCCAGCAGCCGCAAGGGAGGGGTAGATGAAAAACTGTTTTTT.

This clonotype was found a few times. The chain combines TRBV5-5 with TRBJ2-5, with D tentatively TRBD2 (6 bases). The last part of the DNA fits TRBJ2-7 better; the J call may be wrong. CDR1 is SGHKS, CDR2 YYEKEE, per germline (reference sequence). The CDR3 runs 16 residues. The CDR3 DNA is TGTGCCAGCAGCTTGGCCGTCGCGGGACCCTACTACGAGCAGTACTTC. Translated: CASSLAVAGPYYEQYF.